These 11 T cell receptor beta chains were all obtained from the same sample, sequenced in a study of OX40 agonist ivuxolimab in advanced cancers. Libraries were prepared by immunoSEQ multiplex PCR; TCRdb keeps only in-frame clonotypes and omits some of them. The sample has 92,000 or so clones, more than 80% seen once; the top ten hold less than 6%. Material: CD4+ or CD8+ T cells sorted from blood, obtained in a trial of the OX40 agonist ivuxolimab. The source is an adult with an advanced solid tumor such as melanoma, head and neck, liver or kidney cancer.

The V and J genes are TRBV18 and TRBJ2-1; the match to TRBD2 covers 11 bases. There are 15 residues in the CDR3. Per germline, CDR1 KGHSH and CDR2 LQKENI. V trimming: 3 bases; J trimming: 2 bases; junction bases outside the gene matches: 0. The CDR3 nucleotides are TGTGCCAGCTCACCGGGACTAGCGGCCTACAATGAGCAGTTCTTC. Protein product: CASSPGLAAYNEQFF.

This clone was seen only once. The chain uses TRBV5-6 and TRBJ1-1; no reliable D call. The germline V and J ends were trimmed by 6 bases and 3 bases, with 21 bases remaining between them. CDR1 and CDR2 from the germline V gene are SGHDT and YYEEEE. The CDR3 is 16 residues long. The CDR3 loop is CASTQLFRVSDTEAFF. The CDR3 nucleotides read TGTGCCAGCACCCAGCTCTTTCGTGTGTCGGACACTGAAGCTTTCTTT.

This clone appeared a few times. The V and J genes are TRBV14 and TRBJ2-3; D unclear. The CDR3 covers 13 residues. Trimming cost V 3 bases and J 4 bases, with 8 bases left between them. Germline V gene lookup returns CDR1 SGHDN and CDR2 FVKESK. The chain's CDR3 is CASSHQVADTQYF. The CDR3 DNA reads TGTGCCAGCAGCCACCAGGTGGCAGATACGCAGTATTTT.

This clone counts as medium-sized. The V and J genes are TRBV18 and TRBJ2-7; TRBD2 matches at 10 bases. Germline V CDR1 and CDR2: KGHSH, LQKENI. The CDR3 length is 16 residues. V lost 3 bases and J lost 4; bases outside the gene matches: 9. For the CDR3, the DNA is TGTGCCAGCTCACCTCAGACTAGCGGGCTGCAATACGAGCAGTACTTC. Residues: CASSPQTSGLQYEQYF.

This chain connects TRBV6-1 to TRBJ1-6; 7 nucleotides match TRBD1. From germline, CDR1 is MNHNS and CDR2 SASEGT. The V and J ends lost 1 base and 0 bases, in that order; junction bases with no gene match: 3. The CDR3 sequence is 17 residues long. Written as DNA, the CDR3 is TGTGCCAGCAGTGAAGGTCAGGGGGTCTCCTATAATTCACCCCTCCACTTT. Protein: CASSEGQGVSYNSPLHF.

The V call is TRBV2, the J call TRBJ2-5, with 13 bases fitting TRBD2. The CDR3 extends over 14 amino acids. The J segment lost 5 bases and the V segment lost 3 bases, leaving 0 bases of the junction unmatched. Germline V lookup: CDR1 SNHLY, CDR2 FYNNEI. The CDR3 DNA is TGTGCCAGCAGTGAGACTAGCGGGAGGGAGACCCAGTACTTC. Encoded protein: CASSETSGRETQYF.

The CDR3 is CASRYSGTYNEQFF. The DNA of the CDR3 is TGCGCCAGCAGGTATAGCGGGACCTACAATGAGCAGTTCTTC. The chain carries TRBV5-1 and TRBJ2-1, with TRBD2 identical over 8 bases. The germline V gene has CDR1 SGHRS and CDR2 YFSETQ. The V segment lost 5 bases and the J segment 2 bases; nucleotides outside the gene matches: 3. CDR3 length: 14 residues.

The genes are TRBV30 and TRBJ1-1, with TRBD1 matching over 9 bases. This CDR3 spans 14 amino acids. V lost 5 bases, J lost 5 bases, and 9 bases stayed unmatched. Germline CDR1 GTSNPN, CDR2 SVGIG (reference sequence). As DNA, the CDR3 is TGTGCCTGGGAACAGGGGGCCAGGGGGACTGAAGCTTTCTTT. Translated: CAWEQGARGTEAFF.

This chain links TRBV6-8 with TRBJ2-7, with 9 bases matching TRBD1. The V and J ends lost 2 bases and 0 bases, in that order; junction bases with no gene match: 2. Germline V gene data show CDR1 as MNHGY and CDR2 as SAAAGT. The CDR3 sequence is 15 residues long. In DNA, the CDR3 is TGTGCCAGCAGTTACGGGACAGGGAGCTCCTACGAGCAGTACTTC. It encodes CASSYGTGSSYEQYF.

This clone has a single count. This chain links TRBV6-1 with TRBJ2-7; 8 bases match TRBD2. This CDR3 comprises 15 residues. CDR1 and CDR2 from the germline V gene are MNHNS and SASEGT. After removal of 0 bases from V and 4 bases from J, the junction contained 5 bases not matched to a gene. CDR3 coding DNA: TGTGCCAGCAGTGAAGCTACTAGCGGCTTATACGAGCAGTACTTC. It specifies CASSEATSGLYEQYF.

The J gene is TRBJ1-4, the V gene TRBV25-1; 9 bases agree with TRBD1. This CDR3 is 18 amino acids long. With 6 bases clipped from V and 0 bases from J, the junction kept 11 bases outside the gene matches. The germline gives CDR1 MGHDK, CDR2 SYGVNS. This CDR3 is CASSPAGTGPATNEKLFF. The DNA of the CDR3 is TGTGCCAGCAGCCCGGCGGGGACAGGGCCTGCAACTAATGAAAAACTGTTTTTT.